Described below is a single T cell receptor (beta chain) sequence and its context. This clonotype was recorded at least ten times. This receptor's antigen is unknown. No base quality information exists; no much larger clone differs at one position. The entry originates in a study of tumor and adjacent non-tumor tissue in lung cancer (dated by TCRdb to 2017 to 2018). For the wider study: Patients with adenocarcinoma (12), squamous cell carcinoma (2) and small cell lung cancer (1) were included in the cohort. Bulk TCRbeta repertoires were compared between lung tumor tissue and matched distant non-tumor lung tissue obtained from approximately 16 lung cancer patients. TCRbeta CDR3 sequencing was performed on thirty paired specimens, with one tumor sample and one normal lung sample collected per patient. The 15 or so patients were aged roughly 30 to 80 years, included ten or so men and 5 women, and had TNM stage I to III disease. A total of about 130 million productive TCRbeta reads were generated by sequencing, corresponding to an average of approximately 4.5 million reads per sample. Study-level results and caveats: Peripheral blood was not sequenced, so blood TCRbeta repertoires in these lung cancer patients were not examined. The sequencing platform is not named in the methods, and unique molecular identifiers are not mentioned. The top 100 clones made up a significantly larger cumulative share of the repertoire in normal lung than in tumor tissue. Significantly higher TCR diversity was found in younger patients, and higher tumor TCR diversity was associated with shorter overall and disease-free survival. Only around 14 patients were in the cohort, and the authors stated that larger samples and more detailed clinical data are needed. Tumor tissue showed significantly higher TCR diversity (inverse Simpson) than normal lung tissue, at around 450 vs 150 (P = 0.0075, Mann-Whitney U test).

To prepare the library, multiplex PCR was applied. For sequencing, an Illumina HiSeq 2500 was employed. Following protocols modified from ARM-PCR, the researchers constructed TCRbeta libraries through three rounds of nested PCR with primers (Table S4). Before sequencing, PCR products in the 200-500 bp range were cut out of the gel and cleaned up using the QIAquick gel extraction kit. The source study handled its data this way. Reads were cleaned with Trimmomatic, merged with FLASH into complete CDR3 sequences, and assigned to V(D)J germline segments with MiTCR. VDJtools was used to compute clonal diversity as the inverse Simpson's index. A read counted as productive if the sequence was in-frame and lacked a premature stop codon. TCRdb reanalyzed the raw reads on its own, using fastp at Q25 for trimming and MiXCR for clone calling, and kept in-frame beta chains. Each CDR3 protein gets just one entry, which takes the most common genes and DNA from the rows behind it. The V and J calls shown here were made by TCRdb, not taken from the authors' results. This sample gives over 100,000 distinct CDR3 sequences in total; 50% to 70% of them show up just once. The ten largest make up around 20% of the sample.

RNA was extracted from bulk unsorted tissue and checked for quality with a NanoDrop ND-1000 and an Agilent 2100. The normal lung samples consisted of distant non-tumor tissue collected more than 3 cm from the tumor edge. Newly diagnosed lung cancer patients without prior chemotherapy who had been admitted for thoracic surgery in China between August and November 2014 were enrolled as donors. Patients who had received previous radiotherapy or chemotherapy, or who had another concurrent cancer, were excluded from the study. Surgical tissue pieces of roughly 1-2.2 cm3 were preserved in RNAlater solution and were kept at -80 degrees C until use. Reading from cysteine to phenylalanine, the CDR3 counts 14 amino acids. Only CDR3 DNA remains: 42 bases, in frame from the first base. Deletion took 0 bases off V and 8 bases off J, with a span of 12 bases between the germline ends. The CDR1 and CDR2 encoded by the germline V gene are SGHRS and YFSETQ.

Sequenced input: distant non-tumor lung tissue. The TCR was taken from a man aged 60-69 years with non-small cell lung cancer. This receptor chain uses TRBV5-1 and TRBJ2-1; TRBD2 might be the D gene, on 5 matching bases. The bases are TGCGCCAGCAGCTTGGCTACTAGTTGGGATGAGCAGTTCTTC. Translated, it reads CASSLATSWDEQFF.